This T cell receptor (beta chain) was captured in a study of OX40 agonist ivuxolimab in advanced cancers. This clone was observed once. Profiled with immunoSEQ multiplex PCR; TCRdb holds only in-frame clones, not every one. The sample shows about 70,000 clones, about 93% of them seen only once. This CDR3 region has 15 residues. CDR1 and CDR2 (germline): GTSNPN, SVGIG (reference sequence). V was shortened by 1 base and J by 6 bases, with 16 bases between the two germline ends. The chain carries TRBV30 and TRBJ2-1, with a tentative D call TRBD2 (7 bases). This receptor was taken from an adult with an advanced solid tumor such as melanoma, head and neck, liver or kidney cancer. This specimen consisted of CD4+ or CD8+ T cells sorted from blood, obtained in a trial of the OX40 agonist ivuxolimab. CDR3 amino acids: CAWSGGGHPPNEQFF. The CDR3 DNA is TGTGCCTGGAGTGGGGGGGGGCACCCCCCCAATGAGCAGTTCTTC.